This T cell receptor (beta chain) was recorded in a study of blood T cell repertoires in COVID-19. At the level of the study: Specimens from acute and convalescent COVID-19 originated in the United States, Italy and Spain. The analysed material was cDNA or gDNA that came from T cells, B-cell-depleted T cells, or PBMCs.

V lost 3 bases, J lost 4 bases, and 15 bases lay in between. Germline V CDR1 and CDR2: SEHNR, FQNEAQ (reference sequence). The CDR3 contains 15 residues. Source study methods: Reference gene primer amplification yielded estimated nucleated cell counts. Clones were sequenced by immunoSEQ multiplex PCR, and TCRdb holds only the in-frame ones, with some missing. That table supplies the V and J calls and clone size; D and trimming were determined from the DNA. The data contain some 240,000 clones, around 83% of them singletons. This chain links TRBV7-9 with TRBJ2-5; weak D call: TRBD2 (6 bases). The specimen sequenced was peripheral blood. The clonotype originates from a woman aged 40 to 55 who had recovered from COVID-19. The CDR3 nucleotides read TGTGCCAGCAGCTTTTTGGGGGAGGAGGGAGAGACCCAGTACTTC. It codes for CASSFLGEEGETQYF.